The sequence of this T cell receptor (beta chain) was determined in a study of shared clonotypes between healthy human individuals. The CDR3 is 16 amino acids. The V gene end was trimmed by 1 base and the J gene end by 2 bases; junction bases not matched to a gene: 3. In germline, CDR1 is LNHNV, CDR2 YYDKDF (reference sequence). Here immunoSEQ multiplex PCR was the method, and the copy in TCRdb shows in-frame clones only, minus some. The table includes some 500,000 clones, roughly 95% detected once. V gene TRBV15 combines with J gene TRBJ1-5; the match to TRBD1 covers 9 bases. The specimen was naive CD4+ T cells sorted from blood. As to subset: CD45RA+ positively selected. The TCR originated in a woman aged 30 to 39 in good health. The CDR3 bases are TGTGCCACCAGCAGAGGACAGGGGGTAGGCAATCAGCCCCAGCATTTT. Residues: CATSRGQGVGNQPQHF.